These 28 T cell receptor beta chains share one sample of origin, sequenced in a study of T cell changes during pregnancy in multiple sclerosis. Repertoires were generated with immunoSEQ multiplex PCR, while TCRdb's copy carries only in-frame clones and drops some. The sample lists some 20,000 clones, about 87% occurring once. The starting material was CD8+ T cells from peripheral blood mononuclear cells, obtained in the third trimester of pregnancy. The receptors derive from a female donor in good health, enrolled as a control in a pregnancy study.

The V gene is TRBV19, the J gene TRBJ2-1, with 7 bases aligning to TRBD2. Unmatched junction bases numbered 8, after V lost 3 bases and J lost 9 bases. This CDR3 spans 14 amino acids. CDR1 and CDR2 (germline): LNHDA, SQIVND (reference sequence). The CDR3 region is CASSISGLNVEQFF. CDR3 sequence (DNA): TGTGCCAGTAGTATCTCGGGACTAAATGTTGAGCAGTTCTTC.

The V gene is TRBV4-1, the J gene TRBJ2-5, with TRBD2 matching over 12 bases. The CDR3 runs 18 residues. J was trimmed by 6 bases and V by 0 bases; bases with no gene match: 11. From germline, CDR1 is MGHRA and CDR2 YSYEKL. The CDR3 DNA follows: TGCGCCAGCAGCCAAGAACCCCTAGCGGGGGGGCCGGGGAAGACCCAGTACTTC. Translation: CASSQEPLAGGPGKTQYF.

V gene TRBV28 combines with J gene TRBJ2-5, with 9 positions matching TRBD2. After removal of 4 bases from V and 6 bases from J, the junction contained 18 bases not matched to a gene. Germline assignment: CDR1 MDHEN and CDR2 SYDVKM. The CDR3 is 18 residues long. The CDR3 reads CASSSPPLGSGSPKTQYF. CDR3 sequence (DNA): TGTGCCAGCAGTTCGCCCCCCCTCGGTAGCGGGAGTCCGAAGACCCAGTACTTC.

The chain uses TRBV27 and TRBJ2-7, with TRBD2 matching 9 bases. This CDR3 spans 16 amino acids. Germline CDR1 MNHEY, CDR2 SMNVEV (reference sequence). The trim removed 2 bases at V and 4 bases at J, leaving 9 bases unmatched. Written as DNA, the CDR3 is TGTGCCAGCAGTTTAGGGATGGGGCTAGCGGGATACGAGCAGTACTTC. Translating gives CASSLGMGLAGYEQYF.

The chain is built from TRBV2 and TRBJ2-1, with a weak D call TRBD2 (6 bases). CDR1 SNHLY and CDR2 FYNNEI come from the germline V gene. There are 15 residues in the CDR3. Trimming pared 2 bases from V and 3 bases from J, leaving 11 bases between. The CDR3 DNA reads as TGTGCCAGCAGTGAAAATCCGGGGGTCTACAATGAGCAGTTCTTC. Its protein is CASSENPGVYNEQFF.

The chain recombines TRBV5-6 with TRBJ1-5; D possibly corresponds to TRBD1 (6 bases). With 4 bases removed from V and 2 bases from J, the gap between germline ends came to 19 bases. Germline CDR1 is SGHDT and CDR2 is YYEEEE. This CDR3 has 17 amino acids. The chain's CDR3 is CASSQWTAAFGNQPQHF. Written as DNA, the CDR3 is TGTGCCAGCAGCCAGTGGACAGCCGCCTTCGGCAATCAGCCCCAGCATTTT.

The genes are TRBV5-8 and TRBJ1-2, with 9 bases lining up with TRBD1. With 6 bases clipped from V and 8 bases from J, the junction kept 8 bases outside the gene matches. The CDR3 has 13 residues. The V gene's germline CDR1 is SGHTS and CDR2 YDEGEE. The CDR3 bases are TGTGCCAGCATTGACAGGGGGAGGCGAGGCTACACCTTC. Its translation: CASIDRGRRGYTF. Filled out from reference TRBV5-8 and TRBJ1-2, the complete variable domain reads EAGVTQSPTHLIKTRGQQATLRCSPISGHTSVYWYQQALGLGLQFLLWYDEGEERNRGNFPPRFSGRQFPNYSSELNVNALELEDSALYLCASIDRGRRGYTFGSGTRLTVV.

This chain connects TRBV9 to TRBJ2-2; 8 nucleotides line up with TRBD2. Germline CDR1 and CDR2: SGDLS and YYNGEE. This CDR3 has 15 residues. V lost 0 bases to trimming and J lost 6 bases; unmatched junction nucleotides: 4. CDR3 sequence: CASSVASGGAGELFF. The CDR3 DNA follows: TGTGCCAGCAGCGTAGCTTCGGGAGGGGCCGGGGAGCTGTTTTTT.

The chain couples TRBV14 to TRBJ1-2; 8 nucleotides agree with TRBD1. This CDR3 spans 14 amino acids. The ends lost 1 base at V and 8 bases at J; junction bases unmatched: 6. Germline CDR1 SGHDN, CDR2 FVKESK. For the CDR3, the DNA is TGTGCCAGCAGCCAAGCCGGGACAGGAAAAGGCTACACCTTC. Amino acid sequence: CASSQAGTGKGYTF.

The V call is TRBV29-1, the J call TRBJ2-3; D perhaps matches TRBD1 (6 bases). The ends were cut back, 3 bases at V and 2 bases at J, with 12 bases in the middle. The CDR3 is 14 residues long. CDR1 is SQVTM, CDR2 ANQGSEA, per germline. The CDR3 DNA reads TGCAGCGTTGACAAGGACAGTAACACAGATACGCAGTATTTT. It translates to CSVDKDSNTDTQYF.

This chain uses TRBV19 with TRBJ1-2; TRBD1 might be the D (6 bases). Germline V gene lookup returns CDR1 LNHDA and CDR2 SQIVND (reference sequence). Trimming left V 6 bases short and J 4 bases short, with 15 bases between. The CDR3 is 14 residues long. The CDR3 sequence is CASRNQGLSYGYTF. The CDR3 DNA sequence: TGTGCCAGTAGAAATCAGGGGCTTAGCTATGGCTACACCTTC.

The chain couples TRBV19 to TRBJ2-4; tentatively, D is TRBD2 (5 bases). The CDR3 consists of 13 residues. Germline values: CDR1 LNHDA, CDR2 SQIVND (reference sequence). Trimming shortened V by 4 bases and J by 9 bases, and 13 bases separated the two germline ends. The CDR3 region has the DNA TGTGCCAGTAGTAGTACTAGTACGGGCATTCAGTACTTC. It translates to CASSSTSTGIQYF.

This chain links TRBV5-1 with TRBJ2-7; 7 bases map to TRBD1. Germline trimming cut 0 bases from V and 0 bases from J; bases unmatched to any gene: 3. From germline, CDR1 is SGHRS and CDR2 YFSETQ. The length of the CDR3 is 15 residues. CDR3 in amino acids: CASSLVGTVSYEQYF. For the CDR3, the DNA is TGCGCCAGCAGCTTGGTTGGGACAGTCTCCTACGAGCAGTACTTC.

The J gene is TRBJ2-1, the V gene TRBV5-1; D perhaps matches TRBD1 (7 bases). CDR3 size: 15 residues. Trimming cost V 8 bases and J 4 bases, with 19 bases left between them. CDR1 and CDR2 (germline): SGHRS, YFSETQ. As DNA, the CDR3 is TGCGCCAGGGGGGGCACCGACAGGGTTTACAATGAGCAGTTCTTC. Its translation is CARGGTDRVYNEQFF.

As concerns this clone: The junction departs from the called germline gene at one end, perhaps through a read error. This specimen includes other DNA sequences encoding the same CDR3. CDR3 in amino acids: CAWSGGVGLTEAFF. As DNA, the CDR3 is TGCGCCTGGAGTGGCGGGGTGGGGCTCACTGAAGCTTTCTTT. The chain has TRBV30 and TRBJ1-1; perhaps TRBD1 as D (5 bases). The CDR3 runs to 14 residues. From germline, CDR1 is GTSNPN and CDR2 SVGIG (reference sequence).

This rearrangement joins TRBV15 to TRBJ2-5; a possible D gene is TRBD2 (6 bases). The CDR3 consists of 17 residues. The V end was cut by 1 base, the J end by 4 bases, with 19 bases between. The germline V gene encodes CDR1 LNHNV and CDR2 YYDKDF (reference sequence). DNA of the CDR3: TGTGCCACCAGCAGAGGAGGCAGGGAGGCCCCCAGAGAGACCCAGTACTTC. Protein product: CATSRGGREAPRETQYF. The whole variable domain, filled in from reference TRBV15 and TRBJ2-5, reads DAMVIQNPRYQVTQFGKPVTLSCSQTLNHNVMYWYQQKSSQAPKLLFHYYDKDFNNEADTPDNFQSRRPNTSFCFLDIRSPGLGDTAMYLCATSRGGREAPRETQYFGPGTRLLVL.

The chain combines TRBV4-2 with TRBJ2-7, with TRBD1 matching 9 bases. The CDR3 runs to 16 residues. The germline CDR1 and CDR2 sequences are LGHNA and YNFKEQ. V dropped 2 bases and J dropped 5; count of bases not matched to a gene: 10. CDR3 DNA sequence: TGTGCCAGCAGCCAAACGCGGGGACAGGGCTTGGACGAGCAGTACTTC. The encoded protein is CASSQTRGQGLDEQYF.

The rearrangement uses TRBV2 and TRBJ1-5; D is undetermined. CDR3 size: 15 residues. Germline V gives CDR1 SNHLY, CDR2 FYNNEI. V was trimmed by 6 bases and J by 4 bases, leaving 16 bases between them. This chain's CDR3 is CASRAGSGGNQPQHF. CDR3 coding DNA: TGTGCCAGCAGGGCAGGATCTGGCGGGAATCAGCCCCAGCATTTT.

This chain links TRBV7-8 with TRBJ1-4, with D possibly TRBD1 on 5 matching bases. The ends were cut back, 1 base at V and 7 bases at J, with 13 bases in the middle. Germline CDR1 SGHVS, CDR2 FQNEAQ. CDR3 length: 15 residues. The CDR3 spells CASSLGQSRAEKLFF. The CDR3 nucleotides read TGTGCCAGCAGCTTAGGACAGTCCCGGGCTGAAAAACTGTTTTTT.

The chain is built from TRBV6-6 and TRBJ1-4; D is possibly TRBD1 (5 bases). Germline-derived CDR1 and CDR2 are MNHNY and SVGAGI (reference sequence). The length of the CDR3 is 14 residues. The germline V and J ends were trimmed by 1 base and 5 bases, with 8 bases remaining between them. The CDR3 DNA follows: TGTGCCAGCAGTTACTATCGGGGGAATGAAAAACTGTTTTTT. Amino acid sequence: CASSYYRGNEKLFF.

This clone has only a few counts. V gene TRBV29-1 combines with J gene TRBJ2-1; D ambiguous. V was pared by 2 bases and J by 8 bases, with 10 bases between. The CDR3 is 12 amino acids. Germline CDR1 is SQVTM and CDR2 is ANQGSEA. The CDR3: CSVERRDYEQFF. CDR3 nucleotide sequence: TGCAGCGTTGAACGGCGCGACTATGAGCAGTTCTTC.

In this sample, this clone turned up many times. The J gene is TRBJ2-5, the V gene TRBV6-1; D not resolved. Germline CDR1 is MNHNS and CDR2 is SASEGT. This CDR3 spans 14 amino acids. Trimming stripped 8 bases from V and 5 bases from J, with 18 bases between. The CDR3 loop reads CASQKKVEVETQYF. CDR3 nucleotide sequence: TGTGCCAGCCAGAAGAAGGTTGAGGTGGAGACCCAGTACTTC.

The V call is TRBV27, the J call TRBJ2-1; D not resolved. The germline CDR1 and CDR2 sequences are MNHEY and SMNVEV (reference sequence). The CDR3 is 14 residues long. The V end lost 7 bases, the J end lost 2 bases, and 12 bases lay between the germline ends. CDR3 nucleotides: TGTGCCAGCACCAGCATACTAACCTACAATGAGCAGTTCTTC. It encodes CASTSILTYNEQFF.

The chain couples TRBV13 to TRBJ2-7, with no clear D. The V and J ends lost 1 base and 2 bases respectively, with 9 bases between them. Germline CDR1 and CDR2: PRHDT and FYEKMQ (reference sequence). The CDR3 runs to 14 residues. CDR3 sequence: CASSLAGKTYEQYF. Written as DNA, the CDR3 is TGTGCCAGCAGCTTAGCGGGTAAAACCTACGAGCAGTACTTC. Full variable domain (missing parts from reference TRBV13 and TRBJ2-7): AAGVIQSPRHLIKEKRETATLKCYPIPRHDTVYWYQQGPGQDPQFLISFYEKMQSDKGSIPDRFSAQQFSDYHSELNMSSLELGDSALYFCASSLAGKTYEQYFGPGTRLTVT.

V is TRBV5-6 and J is TRBJ2-3; D is perhaps TRBD2 (6 bases). Germline CDR1 SGHDT, CDR2 YYEEEE. Deletions cut 5 bases from V and 4 bases from J, with 17 bases between. This CDR3 has 15 amino acids. The CDR3 region has the DNA TGTGCCAGCAGAGTTAATCGACTAGTTGCAGATACGCAGTATTTT. Its protein product is CASRVNRLVADTQYF.

V gene TRBV7-8 combines with J gene TRBJ1-2; 9 positions agree with TRBD1. The CDR3 is 14 residues long. Trimming cost V 5 bases and J 4 bases; bases outside gene matches: 5. Germline CDR1 reads SGHVS; CDR2 reads FQNEAQ. CDR3 sequence: CASSPGTGRYGYTF. CDR3 in DNA: TGTGCCAGCAGCCCGGGGACAGGGCGCTATGGCTACACCTTC. Complete variable domain (other parts from reference TRBV7-8 and TRBJ1-2): GAGVSQSPRYKVAKRGQDVALRCDPISGHVSLFWYQQALGQGPEFLTYFQNEAQLDKSGLPSDRFFAERPEGSVSTLKIQRTQQEDSAVYLCASSPGTGRYGYTFGSGTRLTVV.

CDR3 DNA: TGTGCCAGCAGTCGCCGGGAGTGGCTCTACAATGAGCAGTTCTTC. It codes for CASSRREWLYNEQFF. The rearrangement links TRBV28 to TRBJ2-1; a possible D gene is TRBD2 (6 bases). V shed 5 bases and J shed 3 bases, with 14 bases lying between them. Per the germline V gene, CDR1 is MDHEN and CDR2 is SYDVKM. The CDR3 loop spans 15 amino acids. The full variable domain, in which reference TRBV28 and TRBJ2-1 provide the parts outside the CDR3, is DVKVTQSSRYLVKRTGEKVFLECVQDMDHENMFWYRQDPGLGLRLIYFSYDVKMKEKGDIPEGYSVSREKKERFSLILESASTNQTSMYLCASSRREWLYNEQFFGPGTRLTVL.

The chain carries TRBV7-8 and TRBJ2-5; 12 nucleotides align to TRBD2. V lost 5 bases, J lost 2 bases, and 9 bases stayed unmatched. The CDR3 totals 17 residues. Germline CDR1 and CDR2: SGHVS and FQNEAQ. CDR3 in DNA: TGTGCCAGCAGCCTTGCTAGCGGGGGGGCTATTCAAGAGACCCAGTACTTC. It translates to CASSLASGGAIQETQYF.